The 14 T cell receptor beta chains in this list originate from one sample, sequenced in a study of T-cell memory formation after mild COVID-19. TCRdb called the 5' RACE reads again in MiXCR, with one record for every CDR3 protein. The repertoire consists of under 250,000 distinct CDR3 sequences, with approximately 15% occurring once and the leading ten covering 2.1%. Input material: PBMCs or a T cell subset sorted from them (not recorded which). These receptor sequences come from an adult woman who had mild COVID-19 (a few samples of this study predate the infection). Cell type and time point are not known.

The CDR3 sequence is CASTRDRGTSYEQYF. CDR3 DNA sequence: TGCGCCAGCACCCGTGACAGGGGCACCTCCTACGAGCAGTACTTC. The chain has TRBV5-1 and TRBJ2-7; the match to TRBD1 covers 8 bases. There are 15 residues in the CDR3. CDR1 is SGHRS, CDR2 YFSETQ, per germline. Trimming removed 6 bases from V and 0 bases from J; junction bases left unmatched: 8.

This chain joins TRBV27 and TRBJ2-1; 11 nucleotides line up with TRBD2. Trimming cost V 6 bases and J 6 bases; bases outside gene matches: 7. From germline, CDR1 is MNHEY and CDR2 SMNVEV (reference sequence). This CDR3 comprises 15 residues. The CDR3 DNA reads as TGTGCCAGCAGAGAGAGACTAGCGGGGTTCAATGAGCAGTTCTTC. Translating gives CASRERLAGFNEQFF.

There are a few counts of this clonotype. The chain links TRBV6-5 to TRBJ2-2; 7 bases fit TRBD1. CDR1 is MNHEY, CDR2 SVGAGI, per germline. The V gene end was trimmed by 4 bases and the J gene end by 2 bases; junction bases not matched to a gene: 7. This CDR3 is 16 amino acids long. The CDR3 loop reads CASSFLTGANTGELFF. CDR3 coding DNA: TGTGCCAGCAGTTTTCTCACAGGGGCTAACACCGGGGAGCTGTTTTTT.

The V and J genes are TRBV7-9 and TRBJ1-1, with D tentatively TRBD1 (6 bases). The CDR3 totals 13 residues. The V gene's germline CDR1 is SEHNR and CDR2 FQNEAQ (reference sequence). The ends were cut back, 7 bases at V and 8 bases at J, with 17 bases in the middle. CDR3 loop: CASNVGTSEEAFF. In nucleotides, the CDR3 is TGTGCCAGCAATGTCGGGACATCCGAAGAAGCTTTCTTT.

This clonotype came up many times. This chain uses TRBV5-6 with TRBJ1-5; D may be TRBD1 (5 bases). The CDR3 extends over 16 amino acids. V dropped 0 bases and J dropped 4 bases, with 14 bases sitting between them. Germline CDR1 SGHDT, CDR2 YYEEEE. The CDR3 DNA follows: TGTGCCAGCAGCTTGGGCTGGCAGGGAGGGAATCAGCCCCAGCATTTT. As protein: CASSLGWQGGNQPQHF.

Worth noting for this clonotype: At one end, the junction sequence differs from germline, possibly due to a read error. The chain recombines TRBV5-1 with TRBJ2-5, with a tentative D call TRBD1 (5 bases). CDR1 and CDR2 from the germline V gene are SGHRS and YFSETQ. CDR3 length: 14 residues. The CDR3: CASSLAGNQETQSF. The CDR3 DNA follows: TGCGCCAGCAGCTTGGCAGGGAACCAAGAGACCCAGTCCTTC.

CDR3 residues: CATSPQLEKTQYF. The CDR3 DNA reads TGTGCCACCAGCCCACAGCTGGAGAAGACCCAGTACTTC. The V gene is TRBV15, the J gene TRBJ2-5; D is unresolved. The CDR3 loop spans 13 amino acids. Per germline, CDR1 LNHNV and CDR2 YYDKDF (reference sequence). V lost 5 bases to trimming and J lost 6 bases, with 13 bases between them.

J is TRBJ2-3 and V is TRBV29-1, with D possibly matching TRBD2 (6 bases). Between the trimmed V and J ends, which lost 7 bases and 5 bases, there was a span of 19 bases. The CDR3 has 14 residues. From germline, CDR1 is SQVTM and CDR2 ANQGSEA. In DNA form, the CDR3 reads TGCAGCGCCCGAACGGACACCGGGGGAGATACGCAGTATTTT. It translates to CSARTDTGGDTQYF.

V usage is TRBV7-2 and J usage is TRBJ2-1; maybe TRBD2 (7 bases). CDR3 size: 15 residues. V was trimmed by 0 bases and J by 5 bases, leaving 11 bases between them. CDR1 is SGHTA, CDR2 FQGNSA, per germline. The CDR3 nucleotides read TGTGCCAGCAGCTTAGCGGGGGGGCCCGACAATGAGCAGTTCTTC. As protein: CASSLAGGPDNEQFF. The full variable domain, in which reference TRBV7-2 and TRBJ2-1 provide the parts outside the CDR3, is GAGVSQSPSNKVTEKGKDVELRCDPISGHTALYWYRQSLGQGLEFLIYFQGNSAPDKSGLPSDRFSAERTGGSVSTLTIQRTQQEDSAVYLCASSLAGGPDNEQFFGPGTRLTVL.

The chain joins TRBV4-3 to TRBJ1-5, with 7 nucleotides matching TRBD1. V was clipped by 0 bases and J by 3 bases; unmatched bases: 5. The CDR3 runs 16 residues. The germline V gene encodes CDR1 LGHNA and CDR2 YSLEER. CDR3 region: CASSQDYGTVNQPQHF. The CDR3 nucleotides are TGCGCCAGCAGCCAAGATTATGGGACAGTCAATCAGCCCCAGCATTTT.

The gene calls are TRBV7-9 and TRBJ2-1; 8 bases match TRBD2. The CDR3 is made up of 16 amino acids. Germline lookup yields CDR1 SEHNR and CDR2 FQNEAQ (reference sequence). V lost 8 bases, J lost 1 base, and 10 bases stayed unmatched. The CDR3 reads CASRPRRGGSYNEQFF. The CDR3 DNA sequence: TGTGCCAGCCGCCCTCGCCGGGGGGGATCCTACAATGAGCAGTTCTTC.

The CDR3 loop reads CASGLVQGRGTEQFF. The CDR3 DNA reads TGTGCTAGTGGTTTGGTACAGGGGCGAGGGACTGAGCAGTTCTTC. This chain uses TRBV12-5 with TRBJ2-1, with 7 bases fitting TRBD1. The ends lost 0 bases at V and 9 bases at J; junction bases unmatched: 8. CDR1 and CDR2 (germline): LGHNT, FRNRAP. The CDR3 contains 15 residues.

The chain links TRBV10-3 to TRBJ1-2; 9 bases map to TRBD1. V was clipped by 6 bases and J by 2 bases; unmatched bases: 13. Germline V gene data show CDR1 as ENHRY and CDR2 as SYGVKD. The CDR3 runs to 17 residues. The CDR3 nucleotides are TGTGCCATCAGCCAGCGGGGACAGGGCGTGGGAAACTATGGCTACACCTTC. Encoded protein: CAISQRGQGVGNYGYTF.

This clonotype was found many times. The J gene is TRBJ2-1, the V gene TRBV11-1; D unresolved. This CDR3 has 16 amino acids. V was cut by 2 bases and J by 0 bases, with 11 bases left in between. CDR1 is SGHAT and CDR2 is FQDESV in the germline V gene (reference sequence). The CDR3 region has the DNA TGTGCCAGCAGCTTATCGCCAGCCGGCTCCTACAATGAGCAGTTCTTC. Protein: CASSLSPAGSYNEQFF.